This T cell receptor beta chain was observed in a study of shared clonotypes between healthy human individuals. V lost 4 bases to trimming and J lost 3 bases, with 12 bases between them. The V gene's germline CDR1 is SGHRS and CDR2 YFSETQ. CDR3 length: 14 amino acids. Regarding the study as a whole: Generation probabilities of non-shared clonotypes were lower (relative to those shared by all four donors). The sole specimen, blood, was sampled, and tissue repertoires likely differ.

As processed by the authors: ImmunoSEQ junction-only sequences lacked quality scores, so their filtering differed. The method was immunoSEQ multiplex PCR; TCRdb's version includes in-frame clones alone and lacks a portion of them. V and J calls and clone size are copied from that table; D and trimming were computed from the DNA. This table has around 100,000 clones, 65% to 75% appearing once. A word on this clone: Its antigen is still unknown.

Researchers reported that CD8 memory united CD45RO+ cells with CCR7-negative CD45RA+ TemRA cells. This sequence was found in a woman younger than 45 in good health. The rearrangement joins TRBV5-1 to TRBJ2-3; no firm D call. Sample: memory CD8+ T cells sorted from blood. Noted subset: CD45RO+ cells pooled with CCR7-negative TemRA cells. Here the CDR3 reads CASSETTGTDTQYF. The CDR3 DNA reads as TGCGCCAGCAGCGAGACGACTGGGACAGATACGCAGTATTTT.